In this sample, the clone carrying this T cell receptor beta chain turned up once. Its antigen is currently unknown. Trimming removed 3 bases from V and 5 bases from J, with 10 bases in between. This CDR3 is built from 13 residues. From germline, CDR1 is LNHDA and CDR2 SQIVND (reference sequence). The data are from a study of CD8+CD57+ T cells in acquired aplastic anemia. General study points: The number of CD8+ CDR3 sequences shared by patients and controls was twenty-nine.

The template used for profiling TCR beta VDJ and CDR3 was genomic DNA. TCRdb redid the calling of the reads with MiXCR, one entry per CDR3 protein. The data show roughly 38,000 distinct CDR3 sequences, more than 75% seen once. The sequencing sample was made of sorted CD4+, CD8+, or CD8+CD57+ T cells (not recorded which) from PBMCs. The genes are TRBV19 and TRBJ1-2; maybe TRBD1 (5 bases). This TCR derives from a human donor in good health, serving as a control. CDR3 loop: CASSISRVYGYTF. CDR3 sequence (DNA): TGTGCCAGTAGTATCTCCAGGGTATATGGCTACACCTTC.